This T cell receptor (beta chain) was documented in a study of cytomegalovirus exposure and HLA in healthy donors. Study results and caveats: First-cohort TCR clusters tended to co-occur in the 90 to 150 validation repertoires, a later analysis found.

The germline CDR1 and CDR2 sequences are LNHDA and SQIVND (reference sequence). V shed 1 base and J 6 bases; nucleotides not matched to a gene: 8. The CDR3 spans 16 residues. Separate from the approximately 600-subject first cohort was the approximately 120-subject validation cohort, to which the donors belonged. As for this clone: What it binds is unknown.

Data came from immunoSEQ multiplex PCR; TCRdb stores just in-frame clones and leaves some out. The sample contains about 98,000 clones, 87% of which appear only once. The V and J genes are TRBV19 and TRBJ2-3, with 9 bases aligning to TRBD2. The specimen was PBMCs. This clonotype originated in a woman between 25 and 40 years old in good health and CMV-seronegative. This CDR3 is CASSIGGAGGGDTQYF. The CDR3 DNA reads TGTGCCAGTAGTATAGGGGGAGCGGGGGGCGGCGATACGCAGTATTTT.